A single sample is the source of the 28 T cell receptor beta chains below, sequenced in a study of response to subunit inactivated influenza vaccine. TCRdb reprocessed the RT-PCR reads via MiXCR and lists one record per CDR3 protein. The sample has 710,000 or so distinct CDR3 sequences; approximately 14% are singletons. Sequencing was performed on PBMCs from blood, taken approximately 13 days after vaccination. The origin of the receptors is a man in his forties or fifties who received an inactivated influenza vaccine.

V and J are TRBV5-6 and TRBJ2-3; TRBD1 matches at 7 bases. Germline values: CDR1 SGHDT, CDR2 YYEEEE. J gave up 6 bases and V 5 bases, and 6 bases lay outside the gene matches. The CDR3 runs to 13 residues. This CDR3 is CASRGQSRDTQYF. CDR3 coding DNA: TGTGCCAGCAGGGGACAGTCCCGGGATACGCAGTATTTT.

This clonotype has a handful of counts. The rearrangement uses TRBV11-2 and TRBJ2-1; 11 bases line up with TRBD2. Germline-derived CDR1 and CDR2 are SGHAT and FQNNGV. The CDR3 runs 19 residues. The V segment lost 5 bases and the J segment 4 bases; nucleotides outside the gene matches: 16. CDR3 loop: CASSLLSGRASLRYNEQFF. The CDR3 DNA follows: TGTGCCAGCAGCCTCCTTAGCGGGAGGGCCTCGCTTCGATACAATGAGCAGTTCTTC.

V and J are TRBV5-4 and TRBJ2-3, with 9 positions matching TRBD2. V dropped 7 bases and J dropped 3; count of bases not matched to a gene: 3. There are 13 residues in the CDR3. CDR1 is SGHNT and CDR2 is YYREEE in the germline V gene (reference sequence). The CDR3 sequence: CASRGLATDTQYF. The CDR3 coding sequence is TGTGCCAGCCGGGGACTAGCAACAGATACGCAGTATTTT.

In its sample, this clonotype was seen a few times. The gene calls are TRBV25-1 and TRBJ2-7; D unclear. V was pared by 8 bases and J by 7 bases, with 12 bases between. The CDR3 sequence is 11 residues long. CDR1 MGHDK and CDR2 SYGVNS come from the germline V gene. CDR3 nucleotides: TGTGCCAGCGGGTTATTCCAGGAGCAGTACTTC. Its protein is CASGLFQEQYF.

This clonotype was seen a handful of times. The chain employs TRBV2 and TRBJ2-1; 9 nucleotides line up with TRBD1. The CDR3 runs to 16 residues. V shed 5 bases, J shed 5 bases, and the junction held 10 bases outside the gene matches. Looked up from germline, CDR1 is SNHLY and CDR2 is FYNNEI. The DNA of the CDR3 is TGTGCCAGCAGTCGGCTTAGGACAGGGGAGAACAATGAGCAGTTCTTC. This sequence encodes CASSRLRTGENNEQFF. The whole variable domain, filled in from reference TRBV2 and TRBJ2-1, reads EPEVTQTPSHQVTQMGQEVILRCVPISNHLYFYWYRQILGQKVEFLVSFYNNEISEKSEIFDDQFSVERPDGSNFTLKIRSTKLEDSAMYFCASSRLRTGENNEQFFGPGTRLTVL.

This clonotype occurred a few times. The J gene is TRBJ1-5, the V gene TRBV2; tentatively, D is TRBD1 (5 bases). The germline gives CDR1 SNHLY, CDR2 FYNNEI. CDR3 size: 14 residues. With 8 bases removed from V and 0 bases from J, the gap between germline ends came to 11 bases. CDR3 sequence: CASSGGYSNQPQHF. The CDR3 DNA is TGTGCCAGCTCGGGGGGTTATAGCAATCAGCCCCAGCATTTT.

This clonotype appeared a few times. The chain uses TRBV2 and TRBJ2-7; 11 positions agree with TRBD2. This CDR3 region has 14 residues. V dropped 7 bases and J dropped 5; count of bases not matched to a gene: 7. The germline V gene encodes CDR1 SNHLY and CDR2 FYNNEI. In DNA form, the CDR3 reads TGTGCCAGCAAGGTAGCGGGAGGGCTCGACGAGCAGTACTTC. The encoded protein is CASKVAGGLDEQYF.

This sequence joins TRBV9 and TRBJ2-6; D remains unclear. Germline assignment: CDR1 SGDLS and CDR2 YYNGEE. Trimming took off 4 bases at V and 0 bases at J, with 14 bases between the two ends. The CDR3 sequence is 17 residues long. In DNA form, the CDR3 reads TGTGCCAGCAGCCCTAGAGTCTTGAACTCTGGGGCCAACGTCCTGACTTTC. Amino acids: CASSPRVLNSGANVLTF.

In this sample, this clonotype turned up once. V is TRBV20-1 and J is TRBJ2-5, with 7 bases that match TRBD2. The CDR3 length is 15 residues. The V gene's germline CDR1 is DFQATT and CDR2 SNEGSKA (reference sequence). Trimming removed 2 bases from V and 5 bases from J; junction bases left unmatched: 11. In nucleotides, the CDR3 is TGCAGTGCTAGAAGTGGCAGCGGGACGGACGAGACCCAGTACTTC. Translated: CSARSGSGTDETQYF.

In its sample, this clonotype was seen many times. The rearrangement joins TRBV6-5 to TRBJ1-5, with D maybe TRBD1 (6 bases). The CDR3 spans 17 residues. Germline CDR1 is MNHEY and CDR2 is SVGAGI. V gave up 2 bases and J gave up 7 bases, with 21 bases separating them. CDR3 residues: CASSYAYQGHGYQPQHF. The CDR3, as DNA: TGTGCCAGCAGTTACGCTTATCAGGGGCATGGCTACCAGCCCCAGCATTTT.

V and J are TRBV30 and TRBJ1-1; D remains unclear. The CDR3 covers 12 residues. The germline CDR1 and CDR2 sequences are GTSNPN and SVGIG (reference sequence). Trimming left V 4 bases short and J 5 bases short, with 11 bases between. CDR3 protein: CAWNGDRTEAFF. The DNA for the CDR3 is TGTGCCTGGAATGGGGATAGGACTGAAGCTTTCTTT.

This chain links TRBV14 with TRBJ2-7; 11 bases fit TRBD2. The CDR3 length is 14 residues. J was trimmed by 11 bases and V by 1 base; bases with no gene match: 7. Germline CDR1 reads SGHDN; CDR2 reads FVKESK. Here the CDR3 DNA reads TGTGCCAGCAGCCAAGCGGAACTAGCGGGAGTAAAGTACTTC. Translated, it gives CASSQAELAGVKYF.

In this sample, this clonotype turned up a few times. CDR3 nucleotides: TGTGCCAGCAGCCAAGGACTAGCGGATATCACAGATACGCAGTATTTT. Protein product: CASSQGLADITDTQYF. This chain links TRBV7-9 with TRBJ2-3; 10 bases are shared with TRBD2. Per the germline V gene, CDR1 is SEHNR and CDR2 is FQNEAQ (reference sequence). The CDR3 runs to 16 residues. V lost 5 bases and J lost 2; bases outside the gene matches: 7.

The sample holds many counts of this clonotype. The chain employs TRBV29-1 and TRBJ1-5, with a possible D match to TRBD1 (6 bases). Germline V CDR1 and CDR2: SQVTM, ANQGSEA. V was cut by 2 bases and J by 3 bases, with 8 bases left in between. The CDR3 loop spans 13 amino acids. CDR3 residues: CSVETGYNQPQHF. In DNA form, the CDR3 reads TGCAGCGTTGAAACAGGGTACAATCAGCCCCAGCATTTT.

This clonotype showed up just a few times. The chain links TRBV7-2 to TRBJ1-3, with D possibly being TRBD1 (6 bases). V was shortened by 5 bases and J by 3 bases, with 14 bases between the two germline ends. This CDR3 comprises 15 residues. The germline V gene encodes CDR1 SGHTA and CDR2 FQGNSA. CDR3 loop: CASSQLRGGGNTIYF. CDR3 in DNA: TGTGCCAGCAGCCAACTCAGGGGCGGTGGAAACACCATATATTTT. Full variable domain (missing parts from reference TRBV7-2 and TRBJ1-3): GAGVSQSPSNKVTEKGKDVELRCDPISGHTALYWYRQSLGQGLEFLIYFQGNSAPDKSGLPSDRFSAERTGGSVSTLTIQRTQQEDSAVYLCASSQLRGGGNTIYFGEGSWLTVV.

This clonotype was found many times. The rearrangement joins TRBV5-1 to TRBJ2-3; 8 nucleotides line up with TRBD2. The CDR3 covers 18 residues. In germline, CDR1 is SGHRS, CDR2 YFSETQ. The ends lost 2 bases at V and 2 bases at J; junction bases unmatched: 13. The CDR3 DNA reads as TGCGCCAGCAGCTTCGGTCTAGCGGGTCTGGAGGCCACAGATACGCAGTATTTT. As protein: CASSFGLAGLEATDTQYF.

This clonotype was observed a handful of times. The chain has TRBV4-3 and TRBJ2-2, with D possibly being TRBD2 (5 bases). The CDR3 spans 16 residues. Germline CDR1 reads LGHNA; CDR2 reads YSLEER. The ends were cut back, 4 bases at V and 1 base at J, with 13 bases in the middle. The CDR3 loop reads CASSLRGAENTGELFF. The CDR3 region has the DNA TGCGCCAGCAGCCTCCGGGGAGCGGAGAACACCGGGGAGCTGTTTTTT.

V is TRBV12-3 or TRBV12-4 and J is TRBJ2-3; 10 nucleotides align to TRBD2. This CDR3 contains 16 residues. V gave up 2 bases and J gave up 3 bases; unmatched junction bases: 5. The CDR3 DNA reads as TGTGCCAGCAGTTTAAGAGCGGGAGGGGCGACAGATACGCAGTATTTT. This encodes CASSLRAGGATDTQYF.

The CDR3 coding sequence is TGTGCCATCAGCCCAGGGGGCTACTACGAGCAGTACTTC. It encodes CAISPGGYYEQYF. V gene TRBV10-3 combines with J gene TRBJ2-7; 8 bases align to TRBD1. CDR3 length equals 13 residues. Germline V CDR1 and CDR2: ENHRY, SYGVKD. V gave up 6 bases and J gave up 3 bases; unmatched junction bases: 4.

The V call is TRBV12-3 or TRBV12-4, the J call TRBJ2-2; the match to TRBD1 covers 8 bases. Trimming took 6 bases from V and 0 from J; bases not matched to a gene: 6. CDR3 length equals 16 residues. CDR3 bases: TGTGCCAGCAGACCAGACAGGGGCGCGAACACCGGGGAGCTGTTTTTT. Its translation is CASRPDRGANTGELFF.

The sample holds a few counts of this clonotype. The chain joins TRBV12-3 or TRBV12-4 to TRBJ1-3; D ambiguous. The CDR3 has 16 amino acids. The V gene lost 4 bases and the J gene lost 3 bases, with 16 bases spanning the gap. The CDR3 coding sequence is TGTGCCAGCAGTTCGACGCGGAACTTCCATGGAAACACCATATATTTT. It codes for CASSSTRNFHGNTIYF.

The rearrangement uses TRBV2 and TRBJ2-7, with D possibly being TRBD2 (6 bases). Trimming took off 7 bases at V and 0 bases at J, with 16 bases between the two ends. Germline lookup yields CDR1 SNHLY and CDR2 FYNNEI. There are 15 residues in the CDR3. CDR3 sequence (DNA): TGTGCCAGCACCATTCTAGCGACTCGCTCCTACGAGCAGTACTTC. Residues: CASTILATRSYEQYF.

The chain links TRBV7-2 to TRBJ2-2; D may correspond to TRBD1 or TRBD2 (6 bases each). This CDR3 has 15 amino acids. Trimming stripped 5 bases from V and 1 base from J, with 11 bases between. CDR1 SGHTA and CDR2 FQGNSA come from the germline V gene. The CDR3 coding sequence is TGTGCCAGCAGCATAGGGGGGTTGAACACCGGGGAGCTGTTTTTT. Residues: CASSIGGLNTGELFF.

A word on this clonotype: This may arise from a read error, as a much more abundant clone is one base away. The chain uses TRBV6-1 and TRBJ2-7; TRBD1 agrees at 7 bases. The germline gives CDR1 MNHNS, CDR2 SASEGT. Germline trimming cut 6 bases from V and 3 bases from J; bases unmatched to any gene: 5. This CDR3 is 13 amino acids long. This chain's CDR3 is CASSHDRDYEQYF. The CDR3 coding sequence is TGTGCCAGCAGCCACGACAGGGACTACGAGCAGTACTTC.

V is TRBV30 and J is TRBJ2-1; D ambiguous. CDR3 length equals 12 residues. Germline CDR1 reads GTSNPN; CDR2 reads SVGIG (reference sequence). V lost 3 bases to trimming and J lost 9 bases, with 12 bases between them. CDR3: CAWSRMGVEQFF. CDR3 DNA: TGTGCCTGGAGCCGTATGGGCGTTGAGCAGTTCTTC. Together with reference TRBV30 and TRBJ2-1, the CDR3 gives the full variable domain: SQTIHQWPATLVQPVGSPLSLECTVEGTSNPNLYWYRQAAGRGLQLLFYSVGIGQISSEVPQNLSASRPQDRQFILSSKKLLLSDSGFYLCAWSRMGVEQFFGPGTRLTVL.

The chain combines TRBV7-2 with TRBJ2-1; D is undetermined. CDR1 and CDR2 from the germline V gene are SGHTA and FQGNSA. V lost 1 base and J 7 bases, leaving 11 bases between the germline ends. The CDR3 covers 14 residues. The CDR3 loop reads CASSLGGWVNEQFF. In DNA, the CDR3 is TGTGCCAGCAGCTTAGGGGGATGGGTAAATGAGCAGTTCTTC.

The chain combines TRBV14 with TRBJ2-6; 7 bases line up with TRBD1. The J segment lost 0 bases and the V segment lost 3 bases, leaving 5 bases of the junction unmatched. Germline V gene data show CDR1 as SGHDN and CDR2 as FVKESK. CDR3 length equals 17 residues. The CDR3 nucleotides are TGTGCCAGCAGCCAGCCGGGACAGTACTCTGGGGCCAACGTCCTGACTTTC. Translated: CASSQPGQYSGANVLTF.

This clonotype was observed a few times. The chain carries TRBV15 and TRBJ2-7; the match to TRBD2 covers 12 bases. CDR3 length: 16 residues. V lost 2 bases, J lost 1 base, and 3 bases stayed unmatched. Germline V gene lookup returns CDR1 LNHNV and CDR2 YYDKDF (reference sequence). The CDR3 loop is CATSRTGLAGSYEQYF. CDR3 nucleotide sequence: TGTGCCACCAGCAGAACTGGACTAGCGGGGTCCTACGAGCAGTACTTC.